Shown below are 2 T cell receptor beta chains from a single sample sequenced in a study of CD8 T cells in Susac syndrome. After extraction with the RNeasy kit, about 0.45 to 1 ug of the RNA was reverse transcribed using random hexamers. Using its own MiXCR run on the immunoSEQ multiplex PCR reads, TCRdb lists one record per CDR3 protein. This repertoire shows more than 250,000 distinct CDR3 sequences, 92% found once; its top ten account for around 0.07%. Sequencing was performed on CD4+ T cells from PBMCs. All receptors derive from a human donor with multiple sclerosis.

This chain uses TRBV5-4 with TRBJ2-7, with D possibly being TRBD2 (5 bases). The CDR3 runs 16 residues. CDR1 SGHNT and CDR2 YYREEE come from the germline V gene (reference sequence). Trimming left V 2 bases short and J 0 bases short, with 15 bases between. DNA of the CDR3: TGTGCCAGCAGCTTTTTTAGCGCCCTTTCCTCCTACGAGCAGTACTTC. Amino acids: CASSFFSALSSYEQYF.

V gene TRBV10-3 combines with J gene TRBJ2-1, with D perhaps matching TRBD2 (6 bases). Trimming removed 6 bases at V and 5 bases at J, with 17 bases between. Germline CDR1 reads ENHRY; CDR2 reads SYGVKD. CDR3 size: 15 residues. Written as DNA, the CDR3 is TGTGCCATCAGAACGGGGGACCAACCCAACAATGAGCAGTTCTTC. This encodes CAIRTGDQPNNEQFF.